This TCR beta chain comes out of a study of Ad26.COV2.S vaccination and SARS-CoV-2 variants. Overall study context: Among those in the COV1001 Ad26.COV2.S trial arm was the donor.

The CDR3 runs 12 residues. V was shortened by 5 bases and J by 5 bases, with 7 bases between the two germline ends. Germline CDR1 is SNHLY and CDR2 is FYNNEI. Here immunoSEQ multiplex PCR was the method, and the copy in TCRdb shows in-frame clones only, minus some. The sample lists 240,000 or so clones; more than 75% were seen once. Treatment noted: 19 received Ad26.COV2.S at low or high dose, single or two shots; about 5 received placebo; per-sample allocation not given. Sampling happened 63 days after the first vaccine or placebo injection. The origin of this receptor is a person between 18 and 59 years old who received the Ad26.COV2.S COVID-19 vaccine or a placebo. J is TRBJ2-1 and V is TRBV2; no definite D call. This specimen consisted of peripheral blood, obtained in a trial of Ad26.COV2.S vaccine versus placebo. The CDR3 DNA sequence: TGTGCCAGCAGTTTCCAGAACAATGAGCAGTTCTTC. This codes for CASSFQNNEQFF. The entire variable domain, with the rest obtained from reference TRBV2 and TRBJ2-1, is as follows: EPEVTQTPSHQVTQMGQEVILRCVPISNHLYFYWYRQILGQKVEFLVSFYNNEISEKSEIFDDQFSVERPDGSNFTLKIRSTKLEDSAMYFCASSFQNNEQFFGPGTRLTVL.